This TCR beta chain is from a study of T-cell memory formation after mild COVID-19. Overall study results and limits: In pre-infection memory, a portion of responding clones appeared, which suggested that cross-reactive memory joined.

With regard to this clonotype: The antigen remains undetermined.

MiXCR, run by TCRdb on the 5' RACE reads, gives a single entry per CDR3 protein. Among roughly 450,000 distinct CDR3 sequences, around a sixth were seen once, and the ten largest hold roughly an eighth. The sample comprised PBMCs or a T cell subset sorted from them (not recorded which). This sequence originates from an adult woman who had mild COVID-19 (a few samples of this study predate the infection). Cell type and time point are not known.

The CDR3 protein is CASSPLRAGESYEQYF. DNA for the CDR3: TGTGCCAGCAGCCCTCTAAGGGCGGGAGAGTCCTACGAGCAGTACTTC. The gene calls are TRBV5-6 and TRBJ2-7; 7 bases agree with TRBD2. The CDR3 totals 16 residues. After removal of 4 bases from V and 1 base from J, the junction contained 11 bases not matched to a gene. CDR1 is SGHDT, CDR2 YYEEEE, per germline.